This T cell receptor beta chain stems from a study of T-cell memory formation after mild COVID-19 (dated by TCRdb to the early 2020s). Turning to the overall study: TCR sequence clusters from the two donors were largely donor specific. T-cell clones expanding and contracting after mild COVID-19 in a couple of donors were tracked by longitudinal TCRalpha and TCRbeta repertoire sequencing. Two young, previously healthy adult volunteers made up the cohort, one male and one female. The paper's findings and limits, for the study overall: SARS-CoV-2 specificity of the second-wave clones peaking on day 37 was not confirmed. From day 15 to 85, contracting clones showed balanced CD4/CD8 phenotypes, whereas a second wave of clones that expanded from day 15 to 37 leaned towards CD4+. The study covered only two mild cases, and larger cohorts including severe cases with pre-infection samples were considered necessary. Contracting CD4+ clones turned up mainly in the CM and EM memory subsets, whereas EMRA was where CD8+ clones were enriched. Some responding clones were detected in pre-infection memory, which suggested that pre-existing cross-reactive memory T cells had joined the SARS-CoV-2 response.

Taken from the germline V gene, the CDR1 and CDR2 loops are SGHTA and FQGNSA. Deletion took 1 base off V and 5 bases off J, with a span of 12 bases between the germline ends. The CDR3 has 15 amino acids, counting the end cysteine and phenylalanine. Kept here is only the CDR3 DNA, which spans 45 bases and is read in frame from base 1. Sequenced on an Illumina NovaSeq 6000. Using 5'RACE with constant-segment primers, TCRalpha and TCRbeta cDNA libraries were constructed, with sample barcodes and unique molecular identifiers added in the process. RNA was extracted from every sample with Trizol reagent. Amplification of the libraries took two PCR steps, and the second step added a second sample barcode plus Illumina TruSeq adapters. Sequencing of libraries was performed on an Illumina NovaSeq with 2 x 150 bp paired-end reads. The study's processing was this. Reads were demultiplexed and collapsed into UMI-guided consensus sequences with migec v1.2.7. Using mixcr v2.1.11, UMI consensuses were aligned to TRA and TRB V and J templates and then assembled into clonotypes. A clonotype was counted as expanded or contracted only if both edgeR and NoisET called the change significant, with noise models trained on biological replicates. For edgeR calls, the cutoffs were a false discovery rate-adjusted p below 0.01 and a log2 fold-change threshold of 1. As an exploratory analysis of dynamics, max-normalized trajectories of the 1000 most abundant clonotypes were examined with PCA combined with hierarchical clustering. Separately sequenced CD4+ and CD8+ repertoires were used to assign a CD4 or CD8 phenotype to each responding clone. Using fastp at Q25 and MiXCR, TCRdb reprocessed the public reads and kept productive beta chains. Every distinct CDR3 protein forms one entry, paired with its most common genes and DNA. The V and J calls, along with clone size, are taken from TCRdb and not from the paper's own processing. The sample table shows about 400,000 distinct CDR3 sequences, and roughly 15% are seen once. The ten largest clones take up around a fifth of the sample.

With regard to this clonotype: The antigen it recognizes is unknown. The sample holds no much larger clone one base away, and base qualities are not on file.

Ficoll-Paque density gradient centrifugation was the method used to isolate PBMCs. Sequences were obtained from PBMCs or a T cell subset sorted from them (not recorded which). The clonotype comes from a man aged 18 to 35 who had mild COVID-19 (a few samples of this study predate the infection). The sample titles of this study are shuffled in the database, so cell type and time point are left out; the donor was told from shared clones. The chain joins TRBV7-2 to TRBJ2-4; 5 matching bases give a weak D call of TRBD1. The nucleotides are TGTGCCAGCAGCTTAGTAAGGGGAAGAGAAAACATTCAGTACTTC. Its protein is CASSLVRGRENIQYF.